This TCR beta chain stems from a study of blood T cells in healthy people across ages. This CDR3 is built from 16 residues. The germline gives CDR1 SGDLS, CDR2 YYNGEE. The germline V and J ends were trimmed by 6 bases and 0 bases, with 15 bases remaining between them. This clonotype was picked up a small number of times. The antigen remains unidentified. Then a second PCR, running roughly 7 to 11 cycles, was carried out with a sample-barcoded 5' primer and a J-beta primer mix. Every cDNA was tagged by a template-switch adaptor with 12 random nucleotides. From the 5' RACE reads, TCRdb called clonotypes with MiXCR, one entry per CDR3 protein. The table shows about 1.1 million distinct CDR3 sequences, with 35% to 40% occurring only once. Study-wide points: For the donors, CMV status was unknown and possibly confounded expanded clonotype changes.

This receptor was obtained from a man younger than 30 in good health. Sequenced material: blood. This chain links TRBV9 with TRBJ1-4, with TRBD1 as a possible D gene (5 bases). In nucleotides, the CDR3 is TGTGCCAGCACCATGGGGGTCAGTTCAACTAATGAAAAACTGTTTTTT. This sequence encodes CASTMGVSSTNEKLFF.